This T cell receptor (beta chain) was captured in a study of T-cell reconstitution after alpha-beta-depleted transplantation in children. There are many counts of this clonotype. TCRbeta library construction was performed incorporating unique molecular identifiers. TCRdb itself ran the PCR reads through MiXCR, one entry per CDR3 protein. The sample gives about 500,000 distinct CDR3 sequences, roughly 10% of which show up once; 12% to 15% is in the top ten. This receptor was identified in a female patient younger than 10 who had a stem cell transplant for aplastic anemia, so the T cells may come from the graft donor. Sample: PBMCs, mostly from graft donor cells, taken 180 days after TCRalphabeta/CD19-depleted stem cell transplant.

This CDR3 is CASRKDSLNTEAFF. CDR3 in DNA: TGCGCCAGCAGAAAGGACAGTTTGAACACTGAAGCTTTCTTT. The chain couples TRBV5-1 to TRBJ1-1; a possible D gene is TRBD1 (6 bases). V was pared by 5 bases and J by 0 bases, with 11 bases between. Looked up from germline, CDR1 is SGHRS and CDR2 is YFSETQ. The CDR3 covers 14 residues. The complete variable domain, with remaining parts taken from reference TRBV5-1 and TRBJ1-1, reads KAGVTQTPRYLIKTRGQQVTLSCSPISGHRSVSWYQQTPGQGLQFLFEYFSETQRNKGNFPGRFSGRQFSNSRSEMNVSTLELGDSALYLCASRKDSLNTEAFFGQGTRLTVV.